This is a list of T cell receptor beta chains from one sample in a study of regulatory T cells in long-lasting Graves disease. TCRdb independently ran MiXCR on the multiplex PCR reads; one entry per CDR3 protein. Of 390,000 or so distinct CDR3 sequences listed, roughly 20% are singletons. The specimen was peripheral blood mononuclear cells (PBMCs), collected when the disease was refractory, from a patient treated with antithyroid drugs. All receptors come from a woman aged 40 to 50 with Graves disease. The CDR3 runs from the conserved cysteine through the conserved F or W. Each record gives: J gene, D gene, V gene, clone size, CDR3 protein, CDR3 DNA. A D gene is named only where the DNA matches it firmly. Size is omitted from some rows. Given values are once, few, many or a class for expanded clones.

TRBJ1-5,TRBD1,TRBV6-1,many,CASSLGQADQPQHF,TGTGCCAGCAGCCTCGGACAGGCAGATCAGCCCCAGCATTTT
TRBJ2-7,-,TRBV12-3/TRBV12-4,few,CASTIYPRHKTYEQYF,TGTGCCAGCACCATTTATCCCCGGCACAAAACCTACGAGCAGTACTTC
TRBJ1-1,-,TRBV10-3,-,CAISDLPPGGLAEAFF,TGTGCCATCAGTGATCTCCCTCCGGGGGGGTTGGCTGAAGCTTTCTTT
TRBJ2-2,TRBD2,TRBV20-1,-,CSARGLADTGELFF,TGCAGTGCTAGGGGACTAGCGGACACCGGGGAGCTGTTTTTT
TRBJ2-7,-,TRBV25-1,few,CASSDPRMQYF,TGTGCCAGCAGTGACCCCCGGATGCAGTACTTC
TRBJ1-2,TRBD1,TRBV6-5,many,CASSYPGTDYGYTF,TGTGCCAGCAGTTACCCCGGGACAGACTATGGCTACACCTTC
TRBJ1-2,-,TRBV28,-,CASQTPGIGYGYTF,TGTGCCAGCCAAACCCCCGGGATCGGCTATGGCTACACCTTC
TRBJ2-2,-,TRBV12-3/TRBV12-4,few,CASSLLGTTYGGELFF,TGTGCCAGCAGTTTACTCGGGACAACCTACGGCGGGGAGCTGTTTTTT
TRBJ1-1,-,TRBV5-1,few,CASFPSGGLNTEAFF,TGCGCCAGCTTCCCCAGCGGAGGGTTGAACACTGAAGCTTTCTTT
TRBJ2-7,-,TRBV9,few,CASSVVPSVGEQYF,TGTGCCAGCAGCGTAGTGCCGAGCGTGGGCGAGCAGTACTTC
TRBJ1-4,-,TRBV15,-,CATSRDTRATNEKLFF,TGTGCCACCAGCAGGGACACTAGGGCAACTAATGAAAAACTGTTTTTT
TRBJ1-1,-,TRBV20-1,-,CSALRGGYTTEAFF,TGCAGTGCTTTACGGGGGGGGTATACCACTGAAGCTTTCTTT
TRBJ2-1,-,TRBV2,-,CASKATGVMDEQFF,TGTGCCAGCAAGGCAACGGGAGTGATGGATGAGCAGTTCTTC
TRBJ2-7,TRBD2,TRBV9,-,CASSVGSGSFYEQYF,TGTGCCAGCAGCGTAGGTAGCGGGAGTTTCTACGAGCAGTACTTC
TRBJ2-2,TRBD2,TRBV24-1,once,CATRATSLDTGELFF,TGTGCCACCAGGGCGACTAGCCTGGACACCGGGGAGCTGTTTTTT
TRBJ2-3,-,TRBV12-3/TRBV12-4,few,CASSFRLPFSTDTQYF,TGTGCCAGCAGTTTTCGGTTACCGTTTAGCACAGATACGCAGTATTTT
TRBJ1-1,-,TRBV2,many,CASRYMNTEAFF,TGTGCCAGCAGGTACATGAACACTGAAGCTTTCTTT
TRBJ2-1,TRBD1,TRBV28,-,CASSLTGGYNEQFF,TGTGCCAGCAGTTTGACAGGGGGCTACAATGAGCAGTTCTTC
TRBJ2-5,-,TRBV7-8,many,CASSLVGSALQETQYF,TGTGCCAGCAGCTTAGTGGGCAGCGCCCTTCAAGAGACCCAGTACTTC
TRBJ2-7,-,TRBV13,-,CASSFGTRGEQYF,TGTGCCAGCAGCTTCGGGACACGTGGAGAGCAGTACTTC
TRBJ2-5,-,TRBV7-9,many,CASSLAYRRHQETQYF,TGTGCCAGCAGCTTAGCGTATAGGCGGCACCAAGAGACCCAGTACTTC
TRBJ2-5,TRBD1,TRBV6-7,many,CASRWTGPRKETQYF,TGTGCCAGCAGATGGACAGGGCCAAGAAAAGAGACCCAGTACTTC
TRBJ2-3,TRBD2,TRBV2,-,CASSTYTGGPSTDTQYF,TGTGCCAGCAGCACCTACACGGGAGGGCCTAGCACAGATACGCAGTATTTT